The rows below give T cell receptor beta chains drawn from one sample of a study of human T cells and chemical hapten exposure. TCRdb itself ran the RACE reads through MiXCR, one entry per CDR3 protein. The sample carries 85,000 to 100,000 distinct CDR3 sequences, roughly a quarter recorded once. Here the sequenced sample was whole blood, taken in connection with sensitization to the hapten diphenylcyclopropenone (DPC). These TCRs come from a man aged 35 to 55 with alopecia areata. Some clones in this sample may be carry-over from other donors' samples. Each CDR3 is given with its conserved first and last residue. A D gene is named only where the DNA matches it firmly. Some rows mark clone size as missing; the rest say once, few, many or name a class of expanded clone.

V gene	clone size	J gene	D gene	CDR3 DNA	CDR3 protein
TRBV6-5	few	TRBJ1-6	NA	TGTGCCAGCAGTTACTCGGAGCGCAGGGGAAATTCACCCCTCCACTTT	CASSYSERRGNSPLHF
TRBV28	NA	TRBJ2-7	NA	TGTGCCAGCGGAATTAGGAACGAGCAGTACTTC	CASGIRNEQYF
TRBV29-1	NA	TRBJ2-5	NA	TGCAGCGTTGCAGTAGGGCCAGAGACCCAGTACTTC	CSVAVGPETQYF
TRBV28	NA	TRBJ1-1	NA	TGTGCCAGCAGTTTATCCCCCGGCCGGGGAAAGGGGAACACTGAAGCTTTCTTT	CASSLSPGRGKGNTEAFF
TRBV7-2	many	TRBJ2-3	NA	TGTGCCAGCAGCTATGGTAATTCCGGAGATACGCAGTATTTT	CASSYGNSGDTQYF
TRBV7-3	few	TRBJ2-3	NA	TGTGCCAGCAGCTTAATGCCAGCGAGCACAGATACGCAGTATTTT	CASSLMPASTDTQYF
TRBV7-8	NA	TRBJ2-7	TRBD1	TGTGCCAGCAGCTCCCGGGACAGGGTCTACGAGCAGTACTTC	CASSSRDRVYEQYF
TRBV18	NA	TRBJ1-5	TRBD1	TGTGCCAGCTCACCACTTAGGACAGGGGAGCCCCAGCATTTT	CASSPLRTGEPQHF
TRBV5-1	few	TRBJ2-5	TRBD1	TGCGCCAGCAGCAAGGTCCGGGACAGGGTGGAGACCCAGTACTTC	CASSKVRDRVETQYF
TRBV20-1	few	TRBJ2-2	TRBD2	TGCAGTGCTATTAGCGGGAGTACCGGGGAGCTGTTTTTT	CSAISGSTGELFF
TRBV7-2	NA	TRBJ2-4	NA	TGTGCCAGCAGCTTATGGGGACAAGACAAAAACATTCAGTACTTC	CASSLWGQDKNIQYF
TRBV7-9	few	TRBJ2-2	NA	TGTGCCAGCAGCTCGACACGTAGCGGGGAGCTGTTTTTT	CASSSTRSGELFF
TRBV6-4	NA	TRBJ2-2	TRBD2	TGTGCCAGCTCGGCGGGAGACTCCACCGGGGAGCTGTTTTTT	CASSAGDSTGELFF
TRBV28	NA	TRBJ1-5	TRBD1	TGTGCCAGCCGGACAGGGGGTTTTCAGCCCCAGCATTTT	CASRTGGFQPQHF
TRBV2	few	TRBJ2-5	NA	TGTGCCAGCAGTGAAGCGCTTGACCCAACGGAGACCCAGTACTTC	CASSEALDPTETQYF
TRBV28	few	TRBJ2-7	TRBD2	TGTGCCAGCAAAACTAGCGCCAGGGACGAGCAGTACTTC	CASKTSARDEQYF
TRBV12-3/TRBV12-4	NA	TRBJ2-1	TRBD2	TGTGCCAGCAGTTTTCCTTCGACTAGCTACCACAATGAGCAGTTCTTC	CASSFPSTSYHNEQFF
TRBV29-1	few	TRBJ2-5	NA	TGCAGTACGTCCAGACAAGAGACCCAGTACTTC	CSTSRQETQYF
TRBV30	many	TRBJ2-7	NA	TGTGCCTGGAGTCCCGGGGGTAGCTACGAGCAGTACTTC	CAWSPGGSYEQYF
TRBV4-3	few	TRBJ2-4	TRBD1	TGCGCCAGCAGCCCACAACAGGGGGTACTAGCCAAAAACATTCAGTACTTC	CASSPQQGVLAKNIQYF
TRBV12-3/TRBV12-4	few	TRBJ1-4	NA	TGTGCCAGCAGCCAACAAGAGCCGGGAGAAAAACTGTTTTTT	CASSQQEPGEKLFF
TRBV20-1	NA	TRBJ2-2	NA	TGCAGTGCTAGAGCCGGGAGCCAGGCCGGGGAGCTGTTTTTT	CSARAGSQAGELFF
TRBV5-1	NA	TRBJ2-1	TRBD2	TGCGCCAGCAGCTCATCACTAGCGGGAGGGCCTTGGGGAGGGAATGAGCAGTTCTTC	CASSSSLAGGPWGGNEQFF
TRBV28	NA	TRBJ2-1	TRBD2	TGTGCCAGCAGTTTATTAGGTCGTGGACTAGCCTACAATGAGCAGTTCTTC	CASSLLGRGLAYNEQFF
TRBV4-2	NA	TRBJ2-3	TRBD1	TGTGCCAGCAGCCAAGGGTCTAGGACAGGGAAGAGACCAGATACGCAGTATTTT	CASSQGSRTGKRPDTQYF
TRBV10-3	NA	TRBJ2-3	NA	TGTGCCATCAGTTTTGACCCGCTGGATACGCAGTATTTT	CAISFDPLDTQYF
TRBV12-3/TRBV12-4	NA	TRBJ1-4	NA	TGTGCCAGCAGTAGGACAGATGAAAAACTGTTTTTT	CASSRTDEKLFF
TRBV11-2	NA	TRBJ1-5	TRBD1	TGTGCCAGCAGCTTTGGGGCCGGGACAGGGGGTCAGCCCCAGCATTTT	CASSFGAGTGGQPQHF
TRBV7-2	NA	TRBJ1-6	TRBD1	TGTGCCAGCAGCTTAAACGGTGGGCAGGGGGCCTCCTATAATTCACCCCTCCACTTT	CASSLNGGQGASYNSPLHF
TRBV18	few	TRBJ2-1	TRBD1	TGTGCCAGCTCACCACAGGGACAGGGAAATGAGCAGTTCTTC	CASSPQGQGNEQFF
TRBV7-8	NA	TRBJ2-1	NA	TGTGCCAGCACCAGAAATTTTCGAGATGAGCAGTTCTTC	CASTRNFRDEQFF
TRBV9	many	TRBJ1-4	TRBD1	TGTGCCAGCAGCCGGGACACAGGGGGCGAAAAACTGTTTTTT	CASSRDTGGEKLFF
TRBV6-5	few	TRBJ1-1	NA	TGTGCCAGCAGTTACCTGGGAATCACTGAAGCTTTCTTT	CASSYLGITEAFF
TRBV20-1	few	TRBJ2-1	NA	TGCAGTGCGAGCGGACAGGAGGGGTACAATGAGCAGTTCTTC	CSASGQEGYNEQFF
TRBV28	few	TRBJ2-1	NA	TGTGCCAGCAGGGGTGGAGGCAACAATGAGCAGTTCTTC	CASRGGGNNEQFF